These T cell receptor beta chains were read from a single sample in a study of cytomegalovirus exposure and HLA in healthy donors. TCRdb keeps only in-frame clones here, not all; method: immunoSEQ multiplex PCR. The table shows roughly 190,000 clones, with 55% to 65% occurring only once. Material: PBMCs. The origin of the receptors is a man aged 40-49 years in good health and CMV-seronegative. CDR3s include the opening cysteine and the closing phenylalanine or tryptophan. The D gene is left open where the match is weak. The size field is filled for only some rows; it gives once, few, many or a size class.

d_call: -
j_call: TRBJ2-7
v_call: TRBV11-3
clone_size: -
cdr3_nt: TGTGCCAGCAGCTCCCGACAGGCGAGCTCCTACGAGCAGTACTTC
cdr3_aa: CASSSRQASSYEQYF

d_call: -
j_call: TRBJ2-2
v_call: TRBV5-1
clone_size: -
cdr3_nt: TGCGCCAGCACCCAGCGAAATACCGGGGAGCTGTTTTTT
cdr3_aa: CASTQRNTGELFF

d_call: -
j_call: TRBJ1-2
v_call: TRBV6-1
clone_size: -
cdr3_nt: TGTGCCAGCAGTGAAGGGTCCGCGGGGGTCGTCTATGGCTACACCTTC
cdr3_aa: CASSEGSAGVVYGYTF

d_call: -
j_call: TRBJ2-7
v_call: TRBV2
clone_size: once
cdr3_nt: TGTGCCAGCATGAGGGGGTACGAGCAGTACTTC
cdr3_aa: CASMRGYEQYF

d_call: -
j_call: TRBJ2-7
v_call: TRBV29-1
clone_size: -
cdr3_nt: TGCAGCGTTGACCTAGGGGGGGGTGGGGGGTCAGGCGAGCAGTACTTC
cdr3_aa: CSVDLGGGGGSGEQYF

d_call: TRBD1
j_call: TRBJ1-5
v_call: TRBV6-5
clone_size: few
cdr3_nt: TGTGCCAGCAGCCCGGACAGGGTACGAGGTCAGCCCCAGCATTTT
cdr3_aa: CASSPDRVRGQPQHF

d_call: -
j_call: TRBJ1-3
v_call: TRBV7-8
clone_size: -
cdr3_nt: TGTGCCAGCAGCTTAGGTGCGGGAAACACCATATATTTT
cdr3_aa: CASSLGAGNTIYF

d_call: TRBD1
j_call: TRBJ2-3
v_call: TRBV7-6
clone_size: -
cdr3_nt: TGTGCCAGCAGCCTAGGACAGGGCACAGATACGCAGTATTTT
cdr3_aa: CASSLGQGTDTQYF

d_call: -
j_call: TRBJ2-2
v_call: TRBV19
clone_size: few
cdr3_nt: TGTGCCAGTAGTATCGGGAACACCGGGGAGCTGTTTTTT
cdr3_aa: CASSIGNTGELFF

d_call: -
j_call: TRBJ2-7
v_call: TRBV7-2
clone_size: -
cdr3_nt: TGTGCCAGCAGCATCGGACAGAACTACGAGCAGTACTTC
cdr3_aa: CASSIGQNYEQYF

d_call: TRBD1
j_call: TRBJ2-5
v_call: TRBV27
clone_size: -
cdr3_nt: TGTGCCAGCAGTCCCCGGGACAGGGTAACCGTTGAGCAGTACTTC
cdr3_aa: CASSPRDRVTVEQYF

d_call: -
j_call: TRBJ2-7
v_call: TRBV7-9
clone_size: -
cdr3_nt: TGTGCCAGCAGCTTAAACAGCTACGAGCAGTACTTC
cdr3_aa: CASSLNSYEQYF

d_call: -
j_call: TRBJ1-4
v_call: TRBV6-5
clone_size: -
cdr3_nt: TGTGCCAGCAGTCCCTGGGCGGGGGAAAAACTGTTTTTT
cdr3_aa: CASSPWAGEKLFF

d_call: TRBD2
j_call: TRBJ2-1
v_call: TRBV29-1
clone_size: -
cdr3_nt: TGCAGCGTCGCTAGCGGGAGACTGAACAATGAGCAGTTCTTC
cdr3_aa: CSVASGRLNNEQFF

d_call: -
j_call: TRBJ1-1
v_call: TRBV10-3
clone_size: few
cdr3_nt: TGTGCCATCAGTGGTTGGGGGCGTAGAAAAACTGAAGCTTTCTTT
cdr3_aa: CAISGWGRRKTEAFF

d_call: TRBD1
j_call: TRBJ1-1
v_call: TRBV15
clone_size: -
cdr3_nt: TGTGCCACCAGCAGAGACCCGACAGGGCGGACCACTGAAGCTTTCTTT
cdr3_aa: CATSRDPTGRTTEAFF

d_call: -
j_call: TRBJ2-1
v_call: TRBV4-3
clone_size: -
cdr3_nt: TGCGCCAGCAGCCAAGTGCCCAGCGTCGTAGGGCAGTTCTTC
cdr3_aa: CASSQVPSVVGQFF

d_call: TRBD2
j_call: TRBJ2-2
v_call: TRBV7-9
clone_size: -
cdr3_nt: TGTGCCAGCAGCCCGGGACTAGCGGGAACCGGGGAGCTGTTTTTT
cdr3_aa: CASSPGLAGTGELFF

d_call: -
j_call: TRBJ2-7
v_call: TRBV10-1
clone_size: few
cdr3_nt: TGCGCCAGCAGTGAGTCACGAGGGAGGCCCACCTACGAGCAGTACTTC
cdr3_aa: CASSESRGRPTYEQYF

d_call: TRBD2
j_call: TRBJ2-3
v_call: TRBV5-1
clone_size: -
cdr3_nt: TGCGCCAGCAGCCCCAACCCGGGAGGGGTGTCAGATACGCAGTATTTT
cdr3_aa: CASSPNPGGVSDTQYF

d_call: TRBD1
j_call: TRBJ1-3
v_call: TRBV7-9
clone_size: -
cdr3_nt: TGTGCCAGCAGCTACAGGGGGCACCCATATTTT
cdr3_aa: CASSYRGHPYF

d_call: TRBD2
j_call: TRBJ2-1
v_call: TRBV7-2
clone_size: -
cdr3_nt: TGTGCCAGCAGCCAGGGACTAGCGGGGGATACCTACAATGAGCAGTTCTTC
cdr3_aa: CASSQGLAGDTYNEQFF

d_call: TRBD2
j_call: TRBJ2-3
v_call: TRBV6-1
clone_size: -
cdr3_nt: TGTGCCAGCAGGGGGAGGGTAGCGGGGTCAGATACGCAGTATTTT
cdr3_aa: CASRGRVAGSDTQYF

d_call: TRBD2
j_call: TRBJ2-1
v_call: TRBV10-3
clone_size: -
cdr3_nt: TGTGCCATCAGTGAACTAGCGGGAGCCGTGATTTTCTATGAGCAGTTCTTC
cdr3_aa: CAISELAGAVIFYEQFF

d_call: -
j_call: TRBJ1-2
v_call: TRBV30
clone_size: -
cdr3_nt: TGTGCCTGGAGCCGAGTGTCAGGGGAGGGCTACACCTTC
cdr3_aa: CAWSRVSGEGYTF

d_call: -
j_call: TRBJ1-3
v_call: TRBV5-1
clone_size: -
cdr3_nt: TGCGCCAGCAGCCCCGAGACAGCTTCTGGAAACACCATATATTTT
cdr3_aa: CASSPETASGNTIYF

d_call: TRBD1
j_call: TRBJ1-4
v_call: TRBV19
clone_size: -
cdr3_nt: TGTGCCAGTAGTATCCAGACAGGGGGGCAAGAAAAACTGTTTTTT
cdr3_aa: CASSIQTGGQEKLFF

d_call: -
j_call: TRBJ1-6
v_call: TRBV18
clone_size: -
cdr3_nt: TGTGCCAGCTCACTAAGTACAGCGGATTCACCCCTCCACTTT
cdr3_aa: CASSLSTADSPLHF

d_call: -
j_call: TRBJ2-7
v_call: TRBV5-6
clone_size: -
cdr3_nt: TGTGCCAGCAGCTCTTCGGCGGGGTGGACCTACGAGCAGTACTTC
cdr3_aa: CASSSSAGWTYEQYF

d_call: -
j_call: TRBJ1-5
v_call: TRBV19
clone_size: -
cdr3_nt: TGTGCCAGTAGTATAGGGACAGCCTATAGCAATCAGCCCCAGCATTTT
cdr3_aa: CASSIGTAYSNQPQHF

d_call: -
j_call: TRBJ2-7
v_call: TRBV5-1
clone_size: -
cdr3_nt: TGCGCCAGCAGCGAGGACAGGGAGGGCTACGAGCAGTACTTC
cdr3_aa: CASSEDREGYEQYF

d_call: TRBD1
j_call: TRBJ2-5
v_call: TRBV14
clone_size: -
cdr3_nt: TGTGCCAGCAGCCGGCAGGGGGCCCAGTACTTC
cdr3_aa: CASSRQGAQYF

d_call: TRBD1
j_call: TRBJ2-3
v_call: TRBV2
clone_size: -
cdr3_nt: TGTGCCAGCTGTGAGACAGGGTCCCCCACAGATACGCAGTATTTT
cdr3_aa: CASCETGSPTDTQYF

d_call: TRBD1
j_call: TRBJ1-2
v_call: TRBV10-3
clone_size: -
cdr3_nt: TGTGCCATCAGTCGACAGGGGGACTATGGCTACACCTTC
cdr3_aa: CAISRQGDYGYTF

d_call: -
j_call: TRBJ1-1
v_call: TRBV2
clone_size: -
cdr3_nt: TGTGCCAGCAGTGAATCGATAAAGTCCGGGGAAGCTTTCTTT
cdr3_aa: CASSESIKSGEAFF

d_call: TRBD2
j_call: TRBJ2-1
v_call: TRBV2
clone_size: -
cdr3_nt: TGTGCCAGCAGCGGGACTAGCGGGGCCTACTACAATGAGCAGTTCTTC
cdr3_aa: CASSGTSGAYYNEQFF

d_call: -
j_call: TRBJ1-1
v_call: TRBV5-1
clone_size: few
cdr3_nt: TGCGCCAGCAAGGGGTTTCAGAACACTGAAGCTTTCTTT
cdr3_aa: CASKGFQNTEAFF

d_call: TRBD1
j_call: TRBJ1-1
v_call: TRBV11-2
clone_size: -
cdr3_nt: TGTGCCAACAGCTTAGGACAGGGCGTTGAAGCTTTCTTT
cdr3_aa: CANSLGQGVEAFF

d_call: -
j_call: TRBJ1-5
v_call: TRBV10-3
clone_size: -
cdr3_nt: TGTGCCATCAGTGAGTCCAACAGGGACCAGCCCCAGCATTTT
cdr3_aa: CAISESNRDQPQHF

d_call: -
j_call: TRBJ2-7
v_call: TRBV7-9
clone_size: -
cdr3_nt: TGTGCCAGCAGCTTAGACGCACAGGTCGTCTACGAGCAGTACTTC
cdr3_aa: CASSLDAQVVYEQYF

d_call: -
j_call: TRBJ2-7
v_call: TRBV30
clone_size: -
cdr3_nt: TGTGCCTGGAGTTGGGGCCCGGGCCCCTACGAGCAGTACTTC
cdr3_aa: CAWSWGPGPYEQYF

d_call: -
j_call: TRBJ1-1
v_call: TRBV11-3
clone_size: -
cdr3_nt: TGTGCCAGCAGCTTAGAAACGCCGTCACAGGTCACTGAAGCTTTCTTT
cdr3_aa: CASSLETPSQVTEAFF

d_call: -
j_call: TRBJ1-1
v_call: TRBV30
clone_size: -
cdr3_nt: TGTGCCTGGAGTGTGGGGGGGGTGAACACTGAAGCTTTCTTT
cdr3_aa: CAWSVGGVNTEAFF

d_call: TRBD1
j_call: TRBJ1-1
v_call: TRBV7-2
clone_size: few
cdr3_nt: TGTGCCAGCAGCTACACAGGGGGCTGGAACACTGAAGCTTTCTTT
cdr3_aa: CASSYTGGWNTEAFF

d_call: -
j_call: TRBJ2-7
v_call: TRBV29-1
clone_size: few
cdr3_nt: TGCAGCGTCCGTGGCGGAACCGTATACGAGCAGTACTTC
cdr3_aa: CSVRGGTVYEQYF

d_call: TRBD1
j_call: TRBJ2-7
v_call: TRBV28
clone_size: -
cdr3_nt: TGTGCCAGCAGTCCACAGGACAGGGGCGGCTACTTC
cdr3_aa: CASSPQDRGGYF

d_call: TRBD2
j_call: TRBJ2-1
v_call: TRBV7-3
clone_size: -
cdr3_nt: TGTGCCAGCAGCCAAACTAGGACTAGCGGGAGGGAGAGTGAGCAGTTCTTC
cdr3_aa: CASSQTRTSGRESEQFF

d_call: -
j_call: TRBJ2-3
v_call: TRBV30
clone_size: -
cdr3_nt: TGTGCCTGGTCGGGTGAGGATACGCAGTATTTT
cdr3_aa: CAWSGEDTQYF

d_call: TRBD2
j_call: TRBJ2-3
v_call: TRBV6-6
clone_size: -
cdr3_nt: TGTGCCAGCAATGATCCAGCGGGGGGGGGCACAGATACGCAGTATTTT
cdr3_aa: CASNDPAGGGTDTQYF

d_call: -
j_call: TRBJ2-2
v_call: TRBV30
clone_size: -
cdr3_nt: TGTGCCTGGAGTGTCCGGGTTAACACCGGGGAGCTGTTTTTT
cdr3_aa: CAWSVRVNTGELFF

d_call: -
j_call: TRBJ2-1
v_call: TRBV5-1
clone_size: few
cdr3_nt: TGCGCCAGCAGCTTGGGGGCGGGGACCCCCAATGAGCAGTTCTTC
cdr3_aa: CASSLGAGTPNEQFF

d_call: TRBD1
j_call: TRBJ2-3
v_call: TRBV30
clone_size: -
cdr3_nt: TGTGCCTGGGGCTCCGGGACAGGGGGCACAGATACGCAGTATTTT
cdr3_aa: CAWGSGTGGTDTQYF

d_call: -
j_call: TRBJ1-5
v_call: TRBV7-2
clone_size: -
cdr3_nt: TGTGCCAGCAGCTTTTCCTCTAGACCTGAAGATCAGCCCCAGCATTTT
cdr3_aa: CASSFSSRPEDQPQHF

d_call: -
j_call: TRBJ2-7
v_call: TRBV18
clone_size: -
cdr3_nt: TGTGCCAGCTCATCCCCCCGGGGTGCCTACGAGCAGTACTTC
cdr3_aa: CASSSPRGAYEQYF

d_call: TRBD2
j_call: TRBJ2-1
v_call: TRBV6-5
clone_size: few
cdr3_nt: TGTGCCAGCAGCTGGACTAGCGGGACAAATGAGCAGTTCTTC
cdr3_aa: CASSWTSGTNEQFF

d_call: -
j_call: TRBJ1-2
v_call: TRBV6-6
clone_size: -
cdr3_nt: TGTGCCAGCAGTTACTCGTTCCAGGGGATACCCAATGGCTACACCTTC
cdr3_aa: CASSYSFQGIPNGYTF

d_call: -
j_call: TRBJ1-6
v_call: TRBV27
clone_size: -
cdr3_nt: TGTGCCAGCAGTTTAAGACAGACTAATTCACCCCTCCACTTT
cdr3_aa: CASSLRQTNSPLHF

d_call: TRBD2
j_call: TRBJ2-3
v_call: TRBV28
clone_size: once
cdr3_nt: TGTGCCAGCAGTTCCCTAGCGGCTAGCACAGATACGCAGTATTTT
cdr3_aa: CASSSLAASTDTQYF

d_call: -
j_call: TRBJ2-1
v_call: TRBV5-4
clone_size: -
cdr3_nt: TGTGCCAGCAGCTCTTCTCCCGGCAATGAGCAGTTCTTC
cdr3_aa: CASSSSPGNEQFF

d_call: TRBD1
j_call: TRBJ1-1
v_call: TRBV2
clone_size: -
cdr3_nt: TGTGCCAGCAGCTCTGGACAGGGGAGCACTGAAGCTTTCTTT
cdr3_aa: CASSSGQGSTEAFF